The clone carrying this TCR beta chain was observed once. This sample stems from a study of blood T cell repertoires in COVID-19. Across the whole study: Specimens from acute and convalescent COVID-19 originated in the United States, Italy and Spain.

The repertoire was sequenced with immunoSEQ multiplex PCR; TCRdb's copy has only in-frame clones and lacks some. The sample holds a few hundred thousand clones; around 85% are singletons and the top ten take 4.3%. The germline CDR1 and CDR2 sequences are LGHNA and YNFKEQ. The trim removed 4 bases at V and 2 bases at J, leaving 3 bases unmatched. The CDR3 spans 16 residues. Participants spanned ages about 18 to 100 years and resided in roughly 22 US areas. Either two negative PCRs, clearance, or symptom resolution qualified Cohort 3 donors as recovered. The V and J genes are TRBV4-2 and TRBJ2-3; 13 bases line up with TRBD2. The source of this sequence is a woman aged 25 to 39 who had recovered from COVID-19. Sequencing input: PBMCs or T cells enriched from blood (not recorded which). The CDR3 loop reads CASSPGLAGPTDTQYF. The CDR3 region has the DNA TGTGCCAGCAGCCCGGGACTAGCGGGGCCCACAGATACGCAGTATTTT.